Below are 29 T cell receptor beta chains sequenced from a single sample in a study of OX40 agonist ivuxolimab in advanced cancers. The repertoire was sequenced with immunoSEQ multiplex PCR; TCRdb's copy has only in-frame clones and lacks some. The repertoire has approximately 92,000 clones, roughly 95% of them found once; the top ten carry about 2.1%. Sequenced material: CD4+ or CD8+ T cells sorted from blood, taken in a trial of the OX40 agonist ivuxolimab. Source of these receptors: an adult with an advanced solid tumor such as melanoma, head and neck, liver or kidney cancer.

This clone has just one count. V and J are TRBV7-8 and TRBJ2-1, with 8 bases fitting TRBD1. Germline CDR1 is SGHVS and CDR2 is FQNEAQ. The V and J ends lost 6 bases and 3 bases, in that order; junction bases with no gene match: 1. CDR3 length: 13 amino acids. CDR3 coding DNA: TGTGCCAGCAGGGGACAGGACTACAATGAGCAGTTCTTC. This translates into CASRGQDYNEQFF.

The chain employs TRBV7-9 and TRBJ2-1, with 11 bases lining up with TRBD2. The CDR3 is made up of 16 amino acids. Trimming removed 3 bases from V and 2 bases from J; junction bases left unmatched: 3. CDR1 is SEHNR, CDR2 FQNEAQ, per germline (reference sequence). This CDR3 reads CASSFLTSGTYNEQFF. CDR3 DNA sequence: TGTGCCAGCAGCTTCCTGACTAGCGGGACCTACAATGAGCAGTTCTTC.

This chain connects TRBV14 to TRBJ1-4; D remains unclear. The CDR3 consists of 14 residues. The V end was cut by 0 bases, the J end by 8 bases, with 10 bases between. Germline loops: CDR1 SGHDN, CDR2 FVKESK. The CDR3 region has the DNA TGTGCCAGCAGCCAAGACATAAATCAGGAAAAACTGTTTTTT. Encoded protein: CASSQDINQEKLFF.

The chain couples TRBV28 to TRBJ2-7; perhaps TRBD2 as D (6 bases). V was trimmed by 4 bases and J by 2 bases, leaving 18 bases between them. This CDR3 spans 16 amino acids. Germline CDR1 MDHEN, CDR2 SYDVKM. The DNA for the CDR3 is TGTGCCAGCAGTTCCTTTACGGGGACTGTGCCCTACGAGCAGTACTTC. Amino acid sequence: CASSSFTGTVPYEQYF.

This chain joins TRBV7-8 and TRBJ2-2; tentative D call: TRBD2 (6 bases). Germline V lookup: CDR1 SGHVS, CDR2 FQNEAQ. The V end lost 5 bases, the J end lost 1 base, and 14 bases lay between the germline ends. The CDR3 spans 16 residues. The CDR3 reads CASSPLEGKNTGELFF. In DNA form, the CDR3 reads TGTGCCAGCAGCCCCCTGGAGGGAAAGAACACCGGGGAGCTGTTTTTT. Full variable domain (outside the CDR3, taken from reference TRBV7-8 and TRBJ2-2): GAGVSQSPRYKVAKRGQDVALRCDPISGHVSLFWYQQALGQGPEFLTYFQNEAQLDKSGLPSDRFFAERPEGSVSTLKIQRTQQEDSAVYLCASSPLEGKNTGELFFGEGSRLTVL.

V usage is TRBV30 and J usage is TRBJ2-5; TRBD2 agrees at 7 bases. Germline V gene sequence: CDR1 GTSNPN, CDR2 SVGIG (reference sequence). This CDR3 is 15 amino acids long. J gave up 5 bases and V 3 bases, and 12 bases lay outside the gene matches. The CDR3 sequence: CAWRPLAGVVETQYF. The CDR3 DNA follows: TGTGCCTGGAGACCATTAGCGGGTGTGGTCGAGACCCAGTACTTC.

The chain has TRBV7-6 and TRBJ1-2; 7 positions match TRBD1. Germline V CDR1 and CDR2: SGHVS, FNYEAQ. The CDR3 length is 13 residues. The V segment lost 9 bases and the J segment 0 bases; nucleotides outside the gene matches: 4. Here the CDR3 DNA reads TGTGCCAGTCGACAGGGCGCTAACTATGGCTACACCTTC. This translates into CASRQGANYGYTF.

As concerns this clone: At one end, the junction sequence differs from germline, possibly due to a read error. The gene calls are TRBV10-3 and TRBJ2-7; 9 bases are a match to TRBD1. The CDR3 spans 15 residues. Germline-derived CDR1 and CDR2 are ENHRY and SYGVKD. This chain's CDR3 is CAISYSGTGNYEQCF. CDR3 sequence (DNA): TGTGCCATCAGCTACTCCGGGACAGGGAACTACGAGCAGTGCTTC.

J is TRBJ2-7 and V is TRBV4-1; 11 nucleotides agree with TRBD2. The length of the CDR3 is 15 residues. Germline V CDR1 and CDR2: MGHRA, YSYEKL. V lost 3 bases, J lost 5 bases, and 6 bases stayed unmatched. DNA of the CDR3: TGCGCCAGCAGCCACTCACTAGCGGGAGACGACGAGCAGTACTTC. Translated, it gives CASSHSLAGDDEQYF.

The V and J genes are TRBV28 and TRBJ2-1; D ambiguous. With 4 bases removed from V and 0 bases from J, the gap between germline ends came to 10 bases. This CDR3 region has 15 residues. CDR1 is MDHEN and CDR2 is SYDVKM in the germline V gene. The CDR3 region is CASSSTGFSYNEQFF. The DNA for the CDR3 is TGTGCCAGCAGTTCTACTGGATTCTCCTACAATGAGCAGTTCTTC.

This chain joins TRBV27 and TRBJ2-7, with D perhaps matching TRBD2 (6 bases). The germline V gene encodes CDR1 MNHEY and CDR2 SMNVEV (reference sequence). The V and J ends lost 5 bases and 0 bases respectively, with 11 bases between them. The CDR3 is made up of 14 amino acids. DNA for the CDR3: TGTGCCAGCAGTCCCCGGGGGACCTCCTACGAGCAGTACTTC. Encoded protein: CASSPRGTSYEQYF.

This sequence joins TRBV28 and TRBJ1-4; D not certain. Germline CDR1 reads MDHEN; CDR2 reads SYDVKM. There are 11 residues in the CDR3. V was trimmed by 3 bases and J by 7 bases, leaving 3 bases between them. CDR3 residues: CASSFGEKLFF. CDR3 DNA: TGTGCCAGCAGTTTTGGTGAAAAACTGTTTTTT.

The CDR3 loop is CASSSLLALNEQFF. The CDR3 region has the DNA TGTGCCAGCAGCTCCTTACTAGCGCTCAATGAGCAGTTCTTC. This sequence joins TRBV7-8 and TRBJ2-1; TRBD2 aligns across 7 bases. V trimming: 4 bases; J trimming: 6 bases; junction bases outside the gene matches: 6. This CDR3 spans 14 amino acids. Germline CDR1 reads SGHVS; CDR2 reads FQNEAQ.

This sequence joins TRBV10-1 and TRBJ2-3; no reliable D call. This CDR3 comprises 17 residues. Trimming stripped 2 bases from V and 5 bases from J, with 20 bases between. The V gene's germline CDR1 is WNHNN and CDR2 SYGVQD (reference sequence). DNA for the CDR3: TGCGCCAGCAGTGAGGGGATCGTAGATCCCAGACGAGATACGCAGTATTTT. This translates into CASSEGIVDPRRDTQYF.

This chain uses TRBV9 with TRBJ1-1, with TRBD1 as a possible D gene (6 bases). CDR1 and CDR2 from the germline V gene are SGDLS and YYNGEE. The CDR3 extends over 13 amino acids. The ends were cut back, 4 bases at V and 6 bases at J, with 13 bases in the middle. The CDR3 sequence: CASSTLGGPEAFF. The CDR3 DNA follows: TGTGCCAGCAGCACCTTGGGGGGCCCTGAAGCTTTCTTT.

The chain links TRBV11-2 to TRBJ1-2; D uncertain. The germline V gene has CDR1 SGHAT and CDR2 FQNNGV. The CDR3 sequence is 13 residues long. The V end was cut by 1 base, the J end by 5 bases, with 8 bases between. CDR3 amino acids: CASSLVGEYGYTF. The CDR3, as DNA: TGTGCCAGCAGCTTAGTCGGAGAATATGGCTACACCTTC.

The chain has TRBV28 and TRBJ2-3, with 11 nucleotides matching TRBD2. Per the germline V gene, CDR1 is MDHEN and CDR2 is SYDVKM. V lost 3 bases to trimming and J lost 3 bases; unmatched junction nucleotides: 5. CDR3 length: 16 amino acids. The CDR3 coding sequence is TGTGCCAGCAGTTTGTTAGCGGGAGGGCTAACAGATACGCAGTATTTT. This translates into CASSLLAGGLTDTQYF.

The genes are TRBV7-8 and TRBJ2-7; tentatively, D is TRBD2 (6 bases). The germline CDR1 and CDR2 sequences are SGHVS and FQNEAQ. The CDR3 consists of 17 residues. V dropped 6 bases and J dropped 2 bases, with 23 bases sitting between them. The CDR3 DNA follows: TGTGCCAGCAGTACGCCGGCTGGGTGGGGGGATACCTACGAGCAGTACTTC. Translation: CASSTPAGWGDTYEQYF.

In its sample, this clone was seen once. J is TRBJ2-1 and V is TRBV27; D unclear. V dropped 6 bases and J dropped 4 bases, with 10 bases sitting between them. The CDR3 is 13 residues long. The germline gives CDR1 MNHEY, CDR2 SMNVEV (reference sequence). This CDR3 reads CASSFQNYNEQFF. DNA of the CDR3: TGTGCCAGCAGCTTCCAGAATTACAATGAGCAGTTCTTC.

Here the CDR3 reads CASSFGTSGKAGELFF. CDR3 nucleotide sequence: TGTGCCAGCAGCTTCGGGACTAGCGGGAAGGCCGGGGAGCTGTTTTTT. The J gene is TRBJ2-2, the V gene TRBV13, with TRBD2 matching 13 bases. Trimming at V came to 3 bases and at J to 6 bases, leaving 4 bases not matched to a gene. Germline V gives CDR1 PRHDT, CDR2 FYEKMQ (reference sequence). CDR3 length equals 16 residues.

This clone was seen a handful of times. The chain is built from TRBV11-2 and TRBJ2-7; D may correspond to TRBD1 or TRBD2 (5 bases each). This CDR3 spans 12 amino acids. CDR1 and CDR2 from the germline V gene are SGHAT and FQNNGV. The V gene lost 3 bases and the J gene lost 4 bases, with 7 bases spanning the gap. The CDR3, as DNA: TGTGCCAGCAGCTTTGGGGGATACGAGCAGTACTTC. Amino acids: CASSFGGYEQYF.

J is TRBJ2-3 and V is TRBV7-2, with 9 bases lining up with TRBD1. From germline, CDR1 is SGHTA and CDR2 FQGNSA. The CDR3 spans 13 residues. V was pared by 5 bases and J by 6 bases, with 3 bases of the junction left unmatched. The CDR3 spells CASSPDRGDTQYF. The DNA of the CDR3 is TGTGCCAGCAGCCCCGACAGGGGGGATACGCAGTATTTT.

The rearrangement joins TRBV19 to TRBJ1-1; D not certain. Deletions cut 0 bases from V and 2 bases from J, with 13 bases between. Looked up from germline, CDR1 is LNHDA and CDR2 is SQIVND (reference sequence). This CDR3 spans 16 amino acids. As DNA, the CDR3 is TGTGCCAGTAGTATAGATCTAGACAATTTAAACACTGAAGCTTTCTTT. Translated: CASSIDLDNLNTEAFF.

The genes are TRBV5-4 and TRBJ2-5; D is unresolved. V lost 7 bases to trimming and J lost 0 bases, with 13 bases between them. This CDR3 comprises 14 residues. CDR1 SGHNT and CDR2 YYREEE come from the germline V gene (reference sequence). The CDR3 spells CASQEVGDQETQYF. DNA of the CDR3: TGTGCCAGCCAAGAAGTTGGGGACCAAGAGACCCAGTACTTC.

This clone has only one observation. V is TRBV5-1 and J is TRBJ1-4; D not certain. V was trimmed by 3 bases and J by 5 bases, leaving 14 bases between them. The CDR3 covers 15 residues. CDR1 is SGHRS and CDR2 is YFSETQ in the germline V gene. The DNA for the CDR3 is TGCGCCAGCAGCTGGGCGCCGGGTGGGAATGAAAAACTGTTTTTT. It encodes CASSWAPGGNEKLFF.

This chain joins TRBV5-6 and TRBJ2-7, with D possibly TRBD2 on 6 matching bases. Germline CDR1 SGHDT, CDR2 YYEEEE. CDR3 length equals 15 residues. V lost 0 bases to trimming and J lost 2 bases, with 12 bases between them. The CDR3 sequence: CASSLEASETYEQYF. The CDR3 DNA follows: TGTGCCAGCAGCTTGGAGGCTAGCGAAACCTACGAGCAGTACTTC.

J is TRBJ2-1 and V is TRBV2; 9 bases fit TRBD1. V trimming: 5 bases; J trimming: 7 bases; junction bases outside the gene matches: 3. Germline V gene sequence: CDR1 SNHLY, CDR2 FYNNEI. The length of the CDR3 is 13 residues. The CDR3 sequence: CASSWDRENEQFF. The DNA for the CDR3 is TGTGCCAGCAGTTGGGACAGGGAGAATGAGCAGTTCTTC.

Here the CDR3 DNA reads TGTGCCAGCAGCAAACCCGTTTACAGGGCAGGGGGCACAGATACGCAGTATTTT. As protein: CASSKPVYRAGGTDTQYF. The chain links TRBV21-1 to TRBJ2-3; the D call TRBD1 from the table was never checked on the DNA. TRBV21-1 is an annotated pseudogene. There are 18 residues in the CDR3.

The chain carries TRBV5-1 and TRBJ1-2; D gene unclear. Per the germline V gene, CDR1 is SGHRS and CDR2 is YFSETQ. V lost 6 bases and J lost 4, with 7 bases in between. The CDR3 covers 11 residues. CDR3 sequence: CASTEGYGYTF. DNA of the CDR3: TGCGCCAGCACTGAGGGCTATGGCTACACCTTC.